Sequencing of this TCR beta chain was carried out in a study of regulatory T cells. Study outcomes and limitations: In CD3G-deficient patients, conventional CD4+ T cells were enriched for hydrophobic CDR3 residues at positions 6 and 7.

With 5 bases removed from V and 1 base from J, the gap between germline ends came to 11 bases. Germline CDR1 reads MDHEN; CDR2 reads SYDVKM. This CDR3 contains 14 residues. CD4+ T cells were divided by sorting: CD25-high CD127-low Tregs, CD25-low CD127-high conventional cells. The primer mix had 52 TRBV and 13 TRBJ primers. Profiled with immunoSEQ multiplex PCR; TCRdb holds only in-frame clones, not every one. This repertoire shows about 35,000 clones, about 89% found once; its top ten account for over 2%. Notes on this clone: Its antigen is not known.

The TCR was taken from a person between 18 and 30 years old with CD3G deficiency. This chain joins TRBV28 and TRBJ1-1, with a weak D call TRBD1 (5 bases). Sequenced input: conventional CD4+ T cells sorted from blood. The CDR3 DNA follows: TGTGCCAGCAGTCCCACAACAGGGAACACTGAAGCTTTCTTT. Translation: CASSPTTGNTEAFF.